The 27 T cell receptor beta chains given below trace back to one sample, sequenced in a study of cytomegalovirus exposure and HLA in healthy donors. The PCR employed 60 Vbeta primers together with 13 Jbeta primers. Produced via immunoSEQ multiplex PCR; TCRdb's table is partial and in-frame only. The repertoire has roughly 130,000 clones, less than 85% of them found once; the top ten carry 1%. The sequenced sample consisted of PBMCs. Every receptor here comes from a middle-aged man in good health and CMV-seronegative.

This chain joins TRBV29-1 and TRBJ1-4; perhaps TRBD1 as D (6 bases). In germline, CDR1 is SQVTM, CDR2 ANQGSEA. The CDR3 loop spans 13 amino acids. V was pared by 3 bases and J by 8 bases, with 13 bases between. The CDR3 DNA follows: TGCAGCGTTGAGGGGGGGCCGGAAGAAAAACTGTTTTTT. Amino acid sequence: CSVEGGPEEKLFF.

This chain connects TRBV6-5 to TRBJ2-7; 11 bases match TRBD1. The germline gives CDR1 MNHEY, CDR2 SVGAGI. V shed 6 bases and J 3 bases; nucleotides not matched to a gene: 7. The CDR3 contains 15 residues. The CDR3 sequence is CASSSGTGGDYEQYF. Here the CDR3 DNA reads TGTGCCAGCAGCTCGGGGACAGGGGGGGACTACGAGCAGTACTTC.

The chain uses TRBV6-1 and TRBJ1-1; D may be TRBD1 (6 bases). CDR3 length: 14 amino acids. The V end lost 0 bases, the J end lost 7 bases, and 12 bases lay between the germline ends. Germline CDR1 and CDR2: MNHNS and SASEGT. CDR3 coding DNA: TGTGCCAGCAGTGAAGCGCAGGGAGGGGGTGAAGCTTTCTTT. Its translation is CASSEAQGGGEAFF.

This chain links TRBV28 with TRBJ2-3; D remains unclear. Deletions cut 5 bases from V and 1 base from J, with 7 bases between. This CDR3 has 13 residues. Per germline, CDR1 MDHEN and CDR2 SYDVKM. CDR3 sequence: CASSGQGTDTQYF. DNA for the CDR3: TGTGCCAGCAGTGGGCAGGGCACAGATACGCAGTATTTT.

V usage is TRBV21-1 and J usage is TRBJ1-1; the table's D call TRBD1 went unverified against the DNA. TRBV21-1 is described as a pseudogene. CDR3 length: 15 residues. The CDR3: CASSKAGTTNTEAFF. CDR3 nucleotide sequence: TGTGCCAGCAGCAAAGCCGGGACAACGAACACTGAAGCTTTCTTT.

The chain recombines TRBV29-1 with TRBJ1-4; 7 bases are a match to TRBD1. V shed 6 bases and J 5 bases; nucleotides not matched to a gene: 6. Germline V gives CDR1 SQVTM, CDR2 ANQGSEA. The CDR3 contains 13 residues. The CDR3 DNA reads TGCAGCGTAGAGACAGGGACCAATGAAAAACTGTTTTTT. This encodes CSVETGTNEKLFF. Looking up the rest from reference TRBV29-1 and TRBJ1-4 gives the full variable domain: SAVISQKPSRDICQRGTSLTIQCQVDSQVTMMFWYRQQPGQSLTLIATANQGSEATYESGFVIDKFPISRPNLTFSTLTVSNMSPEDSSIYLCSVETGTNEKLFFGSGTQLSVL.

The rearrangement joins TRBV28 to TRBJ2-5; TRBD2 aligns across 9 bases. Germline V gene lookup returns CDR1 MDHEN and CDR2 SYDVKM. Germline trimming cut 8 bases from V and 2 bases from J; bases unmatched to any gene: 12. CDR3 size: 16 residues. DNA of the CDR3: TGTGCCAGCGGATCCCCCGCGAGCGGGAGGCAAGAGACCCAGTACTTC. Translated: CASGSPASGRQETQYF.

The genes are TRBV5-6 and TRBJ1-3; D unresolved. Between the trimmed V and J ends, which lost 5 bases and 4 bases, there was a span of 10 bases. The CDR3 covers 13 residues. Germline V gene sequence: CDR1 SGHDT, CDR2 YYEEEE. Written as DNA, the CDR3 is TGTGCCAGCAGTTTTGGGCCAGGAAACACCATATATTTT. It encodes CASSFGPGNTIYF.

The rearrangement joins TRBV27 to TRBJ2-7; TRBD1 matches 9 bases. This CDR3 is built from 15 residues. Trimming took 4 bases from V and 2 from J; bases not matched to a gene: 6. CDR1 is MNHEY and CDR2 is SMNVEV in the germline V gene (reference sequence). The CDR3 DNA sequence: TGTGCCAGCAGTTACCAAACAGGGGGCCCCTACGAGCAGTACTTC. Residues: CASSYQTGGPYEQYF.

This clone was detected only a few times. The J gene is TRBJ1-2, the V gene TRBV7-8, with a weak D call TRBD1 (5 bases). Deletions cut 11 bases from V and 1 base from J, with 17 bases between. In germline, CDR1 is SGHVS, CDR2 FQNEAQ. The CDR3 covers 14 residues. The CDR3 is CAAAAGRLNYGYTF. The DNA for the CDR3 is TGTGCCGCGGCCGCAGGGAGGCTTAACTATGGCTACACCTTC.

The chain carries TRBV5-1 and TRBJ1-4; D not resolved. Trimming removed 3 bases at V and 4 bases at J, with 16 bases between. The CDR3 contains 16 residues. Per germline, CDR1 SGHRS and CDR2 YFSETQ. The CDR3 nucleotides are TGCGCCAGCAGCTCCTCGGGAGCCCTGGTTAATGAAAAACTGTTTTTT. This sequence encodes CASSSSGALVNEKLFF.

This clone appeared a single time. This chain's CDR3 is CASSRDRVYSPLHF. The CDR3 bases are TGTGCCAGCAGTCGGGACAGGGTTTATTCACCCCTCCACTTT. This chain connects TRBV2 to TRBJ1-6, with 9 bases identical to TRBD1. The J segment lost 8 bases and the V segment lost 5 bases, leaving 4 bases of the junction unmatched. Germline V lookup: CDR1 SNHLY, CDR2 FYNNEI. The CDR3 loop spans 14 amino acids.

V usage is TRBV7-9 and J usage is TRBJ2-1, with 10 bases lining up with TRBD2. The germline gives CDR1 SEHNR, CDR2 FQNEAQ (reference sequence). Losses at the gene ends were 3 bases for V and 8 bases for J; bases not matched to a gene: 7. The CDR3 sequence is 15 residues long. CDR3 sequence reads: CASSFGSGGVYEQFF. The DNA of the CDR3 is TGTGCCAGCAGCTTTGGGAGCGGGGGGGTCTATGAGCAGTTCTTC.

V is TRBV11-2 and J is TRBJ2-5, with TRBD1 matching over 10 bases. The germline V gene has CDR1 SGHAT and CDR2 FQNNGV. The ends lost 8 bases at V and 4 bases at J; junction bases unmatched: 10. The CDR3 runs 15 residues. The DNA for the CDR3 is TGTGCCAGCGGGCCATCGACAGGGGGCGGAGAGACCCAGTACTTC. It specifies CASGPSTGGGETQYF.

The J gene is TRBJ2-5, the V gene TRBV30, with D tentatively TRBD2 (6 bases). The CDR3 extends over 19 amino acids. The germline gives CDR1 GTSNPN, CDR2 SVGIG (reference sequence). V lost 3 bases and J 5 bases, leaving 31 bases between the germline ends. In nucleotides, the CDR3 is TGTGCCTGGAGAGAGGAGGGGATTGCAGGGTCCCTTATCCGGGAGACCCAGTACTTC. Translated: CAWREEGIAGSLIRETQYF.

The chain employs TRBV5-4 and TRBJ2-1, with 8 bases fitting TRBD2. With 5 bases clipped from V and 10 bases from J, the junction kept 11 bases outside the gene matches. The CDR3 has 14 amino acids. Per the germline V gene, CDR1 is SGHNT and CDR2 is YYREEE (reference sequence). The CDR3: CASSFQAGDREQFF. The CDR3 DNA reads as TGTGCCAGCAGTTTTCAAGCGGGGGATCGAGAGCAGTTCTTC.

This clone has a single count. The rearrangement uses TRBV7-9 and TRBJ2-7; tentative D call: TRBD2 (5 bases). Between the trimmed V and J ends, which lost 5 bases and 3 bases, there was a span of 14 bases. This CDR3 region has 14 residues. Germline-derived CDR1 and CDR2 are SEHNR and FQNEAQ (reference sequence). The CDR3 coding sequence is TGTGCCAGCAGCCTGACGGACTCGAACTACGAGCAGTACTTC. Translating it yields CASSLTDSNYEQYF.

This clone appeared once. The chain uses TRBV11-2 and TRBJ2-7; 7 nucleotides align to TRBD1. J gave up 5 bases and V 1 base, and 8 bases lay outside the gene matches. Germline values: CDR1 SGHAT, CDR2 FQNNGV. The CDR3 spans 15 residues. CDR3 sequence (DNA): TGTGCCAGCAGCTTAGTTTTGGACAGGTTCGACGAGCAGTACTTC. It specifies CASSLVLDRFDEQYF.

The chain links TRBV6-6 to TRBJ2-2; D is perhaps TRBD1 (6 bases). The CDR3 has 13 residues. Germline V CDR1 and CDR2: MNHNY, SVGAGI (reference sequence). Trimming removed 8 bases from V and 6 bases from J, with 13 bases in between. CDR3 protein: CASGLQGAGELFF. The CDR3 coding sequence is TGTGCCAGCGGCCTACAGGGTGCCGGGGAGCTGTTTTTT.

This clone was counted a few times. The CDR3 spells CASSVVQGLGETQYF. CDR3 DNA: TGTGCCAGCAGCGTAGTACAGGGATTGGGTGAGACCCAGTACTTC. This sequence joins TRBV9 and TRBJ2-5, with TRBD1 as a possible D gene (6 bases). V dropped 0 bases and J dropped 5 bases, with 14 bases sitting between them. CDR3 length equals 15 residues. Germline V CDR1 and CDR2: SGDLS, YYNGEE.

This clone came up a few times. The chain couples TRBV5-1 to TRBJ2-2; a weak D match, TRBD1 (5 bases). This CDR3 has 16 amino acids. CDR1 and CDR2 from the germline V gene are SGHRS and YFSETQ. The ends were cut back, 0 bases at V and 2 bases at J, with 11 bases in the middle. The CDR3 loop reads CASSLAEQGNTGELFF. The CDR3 DNA sequence: TGCGCCAGCAGCTTGGCCGAGCAGGGAAACACCGGGGAGCTGTTTTTT. Full variable domain (outside the CDR3, taken from reference TRBV5-1 and TRBJ2-2): KAGVTQTPRYLIKTRGQQVTLSCSPISGHRSVSWYQQTPGQGLQFLFEYFSETQRNKGNFPGRFSGRQFSNSRSEMNVSTLELGDSALYLCASSLAEQGNTGELFFGEGSRLTVL.

V usage is TRBV5-1 and J usage is TRBJ2-1; 10 bases match TRBD2. This CDR3 contains 16 residues. V was pared by 0 bases and J by 7 bases, with 7 bases of the junction left unmatched. Germline assignment: CDR1 SGHRS and CDR2 YFSETQ. CDR3 sequence: CASSLAGSGGTNEQFF. The CDR3 coding sequence is TGCGCCAGCAGCTTGGCGGGTAGCGGGGGGACTAATGAGCAGTTCTTC.

This sequence joins TRBV6-1 and TRBJ1-1; TRBD1 matches at 7 bases. The germline CDR1 and CDR2 sequences are MNHNS and SASEGT. The CDR3 is made up of 13 amino acids. With 6 bases clipped from V and 3 bases from J, the junction kept 4 bases outside the gene matches. Here the CDR3 DNA reads TGTGCCAGCAGGGGGACAGCATACACTGAAGCTTTCTTT. This encodes CASRGTAYTEAFF.

J is TRBJ1-5 and V is TRBV28; weak D call: TRBD1 (6 bases). V dropped 7 bases and J dropped 4 bases, with 14 bases sitting between them. The CDR3 covers 14 residues. Germline V gene lookup returns CDR1 MDHEN and CDR2 SYDVKM. CDR3 loop: CASTLQRGNQPQHF. The CDR3 DNA reads TGTGCCAGCACACTCCAAAGGGGGAATCAGCCCCAGCATTTT.

Details on this clone: It is likely a read error, because the conserved phenylalanine at the end of the CDR3 is missing. V usage is TRBV28 and J usage is TRBJ1-2; maybe TRBD1 (5 bases). V was pared by 4 bases and J by 5 bases, with 11 bases between. The CDR3 has 13 amino acids. Per germline, CDR1 MDHEN and CDR2 SYDVKM. The DNA of the CDR3 is TGTGCCAGCAGTTCGGGGGTTCTATATGGCTACACCGTC. Residues: CASSSGVLYGYTV.

The chain recombines TRBV19 with TRBJ2-1, with TRBD1 identical over 11 bases. The V segment lost 5 bases and the J segment 9 bases; nucleotides outside the gene matches: 6. There are 14 residues in the CDR3. The germline V gene has CDR1 LNHDA and CDR2 SQIVND (reference sequence). The CDR3 reads CASSSWTGGSEQFF. The DNA for the CDR3 is TGTGCCAGTAGTTCTTGGACAGGGGGCAGTGAGCAGTTCTTC.

The chain carries TRBV19 and TRBJ1-1; 12 nucleotides align to TRBD1. CDR1 and CDR2 (germline): LNHDA, SQIVND (reference sequence). The J segment lost 1 base and the V segment lost 3 bases, leaving 9 bases of the junction unmatched. The CDR3 covers 18 residues. CDR3 DNA: TGTGCCAGTAGTATTTTGGGGACAGGGGGCGCTGGGAACACTGAAGCTTTCTTT. This sequence encodes CASSILGTGGAGNTEAFF.